This T cell receptor (beta chain) is drawn from a study of identical twins. Notes on the study in general: Weaker excess sharing between twins was seen in beta out-of-frame sequences. Diverse VJ usage suggested most zero-insertion clonotypes were not invariant T cells.

Template switching added a universal primer site, and cDNA bore unique molecular identifiers. TCRdb reprocessed the 5' RACE reads with MiXCR, giving one entry per CDR3 protein. The data contain about 330,000 distinct CDR3 sequences, 10% to 15% of them seen just once; the ten biggest clones take up more than 6%. Healthy Caucasian donors formed the entire cohort. In its sample, this clonotype was seen a few times. Its matching antigen is unknown. The germline V and J ends were trimmed by 3 bases and 7 bases, with 19 bases remaining between them. From germline, CDR1 is MRHNA and CDR2 SNTAGT. This CDR3 has 16 residues. Another study also made use of these data, one on yellow fever vaccine responses in identical twins.

This chain uses TRBV6-4 with TRBJ2-1; a possible D gene is TRBD1 (5 bases). This clonotype was sampled from a woman younger than 30 in good health. Sequenced sample: CD8+ T cells sorted from blood. CDR3 protein: CASSDGAFGLLNEQFF. CDR3 sequence (DNA): TGTGCCAGCAGTGATGGGGCGTTTGGGTTACTTAATGAGCAGTTCTTC.